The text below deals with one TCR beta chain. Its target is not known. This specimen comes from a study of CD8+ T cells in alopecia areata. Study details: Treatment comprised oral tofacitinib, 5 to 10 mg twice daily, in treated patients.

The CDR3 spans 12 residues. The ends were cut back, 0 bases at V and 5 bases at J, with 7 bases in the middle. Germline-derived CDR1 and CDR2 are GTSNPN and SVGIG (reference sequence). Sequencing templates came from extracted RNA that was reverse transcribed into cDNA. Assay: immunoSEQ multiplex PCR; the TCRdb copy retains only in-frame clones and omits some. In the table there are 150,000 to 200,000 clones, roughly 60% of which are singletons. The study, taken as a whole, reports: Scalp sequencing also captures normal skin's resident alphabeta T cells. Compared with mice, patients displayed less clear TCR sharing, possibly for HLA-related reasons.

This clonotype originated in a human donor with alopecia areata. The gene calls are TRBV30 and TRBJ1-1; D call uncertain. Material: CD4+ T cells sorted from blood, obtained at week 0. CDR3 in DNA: TGTGCCTGGAGTGTACTGGAAACTGAAGCTTTCTTT. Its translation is CAWSVLETEAFF. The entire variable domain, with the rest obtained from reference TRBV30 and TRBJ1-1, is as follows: SQTIHQWPATLVQPVGSPLSLECTVEGTSNPNLYWYRQAAGRGLQLLFYSVGIGQISSEVPQNLSASRPQDRQFILSSKKLLLSDSGFYLCAWSVLETEAFFGQGTRLTVV.